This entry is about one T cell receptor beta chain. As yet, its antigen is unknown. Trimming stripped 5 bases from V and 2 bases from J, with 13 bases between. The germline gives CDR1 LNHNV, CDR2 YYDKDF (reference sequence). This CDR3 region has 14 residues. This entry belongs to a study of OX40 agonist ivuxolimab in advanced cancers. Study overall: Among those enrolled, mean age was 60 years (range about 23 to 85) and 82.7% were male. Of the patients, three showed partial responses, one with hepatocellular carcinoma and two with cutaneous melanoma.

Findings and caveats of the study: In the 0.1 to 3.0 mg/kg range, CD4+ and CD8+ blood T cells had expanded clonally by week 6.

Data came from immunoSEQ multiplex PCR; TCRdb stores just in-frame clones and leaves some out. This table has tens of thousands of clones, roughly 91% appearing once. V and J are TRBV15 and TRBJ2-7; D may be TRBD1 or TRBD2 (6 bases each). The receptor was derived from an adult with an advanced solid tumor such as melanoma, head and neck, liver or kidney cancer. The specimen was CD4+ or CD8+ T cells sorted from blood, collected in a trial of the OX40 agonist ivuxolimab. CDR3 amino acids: CATSPGRGAYEQYF. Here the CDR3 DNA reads TGTGCCACCAGCCCTGGTAGGGGGGCCTACGAGCAGTACTTC.